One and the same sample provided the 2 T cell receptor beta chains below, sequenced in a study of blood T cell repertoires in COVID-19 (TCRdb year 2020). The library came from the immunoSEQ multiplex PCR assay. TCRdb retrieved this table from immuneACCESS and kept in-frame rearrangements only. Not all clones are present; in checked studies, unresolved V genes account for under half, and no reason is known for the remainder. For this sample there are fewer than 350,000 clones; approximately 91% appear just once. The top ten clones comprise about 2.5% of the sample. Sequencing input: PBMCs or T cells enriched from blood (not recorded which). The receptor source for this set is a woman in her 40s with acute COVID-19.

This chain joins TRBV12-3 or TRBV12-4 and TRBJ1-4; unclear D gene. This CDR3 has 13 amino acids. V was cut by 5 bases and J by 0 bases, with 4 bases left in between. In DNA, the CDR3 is TGTGCCAGCAGTCTTGCAACTAATGAAAAACTGTTTTTT. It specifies CASSLATNEKLFF.

Here the CDR3 DNA reads TGTGCCAGCAGTTTAAAACAGTCAGGTTCACCCCTCCACTTT. As protein: CASSLKQSGSPLHF. The V call is TRBV28, the J call TRBJ1-6; D unresolved. Germline loops: CDR1 MDHEN, CDR2 SYDVKM. CDR3 length: 14 amino acids. V was clipped by 2 bases and J by 9 bases, with 11 bases between them. Looking up the rest from reference TRBV28 and TRBJ1-6 gives the full variable domain: DVKVTQSSRYLVKRTGEKVFLECVQDMDHENMFWYRQDPGLGLRLIYFSYDVKMKEKGDIPEGYSVSREKKERFSLILESASTNQTSMYLCASSLKQSGSPLHFGNGTRLTVT.